The entry below gives a single T cell receptor (beta chain) sequence along with its context. Here immunoSEQ multiplex PCR was the method, and the copy in TCRdb shows in-frame clones only, minus some. The repertoire includes about 83,000 clones, around 84% of them detected once, and approximately 1.7% sits in the top ten. Germline V gives CDR1 LNHDA, CDR2 SQIVND (reference sequence). The CDR3 extends over 12 amino acids. Trimming stripped 4 bases from V and 7 bases from J, with 10 bases between. These data originate in a study of OX40 agonist ivuxolimab in advanced cancers. Study as a whole: Partial responses occurred in Three dose-escalation patients, one with hepatocellular carcinoma and two with cutaneous melanoma.

This TCR was recovered from an adult with an advanced solid tumor such as melanoma, head and neck, liver or kidney cancer. The chain recombines TRBV19 with TRBJ1-2; D is possibly TRBD1 (5 bases). Specimen: CD4+ or CD8+ T cells sorted from blood, collected in a trial of the OX40 agonist ivuxolimab. The CDR3 reads CASSRTQGGYTF. CDR3 DNA: TGTGCCAGTAGTAGAACCCAGGGTGGCTACACCTTC.